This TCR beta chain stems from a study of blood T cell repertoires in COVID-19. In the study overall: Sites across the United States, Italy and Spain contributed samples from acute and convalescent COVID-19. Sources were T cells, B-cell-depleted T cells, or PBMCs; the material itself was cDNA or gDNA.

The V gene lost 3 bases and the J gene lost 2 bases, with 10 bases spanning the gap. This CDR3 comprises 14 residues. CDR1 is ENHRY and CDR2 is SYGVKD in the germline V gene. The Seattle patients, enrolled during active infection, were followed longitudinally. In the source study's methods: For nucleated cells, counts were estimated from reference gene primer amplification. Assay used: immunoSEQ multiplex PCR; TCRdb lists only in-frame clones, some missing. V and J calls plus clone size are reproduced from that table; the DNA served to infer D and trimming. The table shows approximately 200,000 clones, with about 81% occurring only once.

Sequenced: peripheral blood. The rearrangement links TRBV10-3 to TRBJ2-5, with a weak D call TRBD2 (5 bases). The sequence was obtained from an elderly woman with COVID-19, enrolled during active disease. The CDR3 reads CAISDEEVQETQYF. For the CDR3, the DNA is TGTGCCATCAGTGATGAGGAGGTTCAAGAGACCCAGTACTTC.